This T cell receptor beta chain was profiled in a study of blood T cell repertoires in COVID-19. A PCR-confirmed or clinician-diagnosed COVID-19 case had contacted exposed participants within 2 weeks of entry. The CDR3 loop spans 15 amino acids. V was pared by 1 base and J by 0 bases, with 8 bases between. Germline lookup yields CDR1 SGHTA and CDR2 FQGNSA. Profiling relied on immunoSEQ multiplex PCR, and the TCRdb table lists in-frame clones only, not all of them. The table lists about 250,000 clones, over 80% of them singletons, with 2.5% to 3.5% in the top ten. The chain is built from TRBV7-2 and TRBJ2-3; TRBD2 is a possible D gene (5 bases). The material sequenced was PBMCs or T cells enriched from blood (not recorded which). The TCR originated in a woman between 40 and 55 years old who had been exposed to COVID-19. The CDR3 DNA reads as TGTGCCAGCAGCTTAGTTGTAGCGAGCACAGATACGCAGTATTTT. As protein: CASSLVVASTDTQYF.